This record looks at one T cell receptor (beta chain) sequence and its context. What it binds is not known. These data originate in a study of T cells in tumors after PD-1 blockade. Study overall: Patients had no prior checkpoint blockade, systemic immunosuppressants, or anti-cancer therapy within 4 weeks. Each patient got pembrolizumab 200 mg every 3 weeks or cemiplimab 350 mg every 2 weeks. During anti-PD-1 treatment, some patients continued daily vismodegib 150 mg. Whole-study findings and limits: Some novel exhausted tumor clones appeared in pre-treatment blood, suggesting peripheral recruitment.

The CDR3 extends over 16 amino acids. V dropped 1 base and J dropped 5; count of bases not matched to a gene: 7. Germline lookup yields CDR1 KGHSH and CDR2 LQKENI. Sequencing was performed with immunoSEQ multiplex PCR; in TCRdb, only in-frame clones are kept and a portion is missing. The data contain around 60,000 clones, over 75% of them singletons. The sequence was obtained from a human donor with basal cell carcinoma. The chain is built from TRBV18 and TRBJ1-4, with TRBD1 matching 7 bases. The source was PBMCs, collected before anti-PD-1 treatment. The CDR3 sequence is CASSPLRDRKNEKLFF. The CDR3 nucleotides read TGTGCCAGCTCACCACTTCGGGACAGAAAGAATGAAAAACTGTTTTTT.